Listed below are T cell receptor beta chains from one sample, sequenced in a study of post-analysis software for immune sequencing data. TCRdb reprocessed the PCR reads with MiXCR, giving one entry per CDR3 protein. The sample carries 740,000 or so distinct CDR3 sequences, under 70% recorded once. The sample taken for sequencing was blood. The receptors derive from a girl between 10 and 17 years old with multiple sclerosis. Each CDR3 is given with its conserved first and last residue. Fields, in order: CDR3 length, clone size, J gene, V gene, D gene, CDR3 protein, CDR3 DNA. D genes are given only for firm matches. Some rows have no size entry. The others give once, few or many, or a class for an expanded clone.

length: 15; size: .; J: TRBJ1-4; V: TRBV5-5; D: TRBD1; CDR3: CASSNQGTGAEKLFF; DNA: TGTGCCAGCAGCAACCAAGGGACAGGAGCAGAAAAACTGTTTTTT
length: 13; size: few; J: TRBJ2-5; V: TRBV18; D: .; CDR3: CASSPVLVETQYF; DNA: TGTGCCAGCTCACCAGTACTAGTGGAGACCCAGTACTTC
length: 19; size: .; J: TRBJ2-5; V: TRBV7-2; D: TRBD2; CDR3: CASSLVLSQRGERQETQYF; DNA: TGTGCCAGCAGCTTAGTTTTATCTCAGCGGGGGGAACGCCAAGAGACCCAGTACTTC
length: 16; size: few; J: TRBJ1-2; V: TRBV7-2; D: .; CDR3: CASSRGLGQTNYGYTF; DNA: TGTGCCAGCAGCCGGGGGTTGGGGCAGACTAACTATGGCTACACCTTC
length: 13; size: .; J: TRBJ2-4; V: TRBV2; D: .; CDR3: CASSEVERRTQYF; DNA: TGTGCCAGCAGTGAAGTGGAGAGGAGGACGCAGTACTTC
length: 14; size: few; J: TRBJ1-2; V: TRBV12-3/TRBV12-4; D: .; CDR3: CASSFGTGNYGYTF; DNA: TGTGCCAGCAGTTTCGGGACGGGCAACTATGGCTACACCTTC
length: 15; size: .; J: TRBJ2-1; V: TRBV7-8; D: .; CDR3: CASSLDVGYYNEQFF; DNA: TGTGCCAGCAGCTTAGATGTGGGGTACTACAATGAGCAGTTCTTC
length: 15; size: .; J: TRBJ1-2; V: TRBV3-1; D: .; CDR3: CASSQVSAVPYGYTF; DNA: TGTGCCAGCAGCCAAGTGTCCGCTGTCCCCTATGGCTACACCTTC
length: 15; size: .; J: TRBJ2-3; V: TRBV10-3; D: TRBD2; CDR3: CAISDLGGGTDTQYF; DNA: TGTGCCATCAGTGACCTCGGGGGGGGCACAGATACGCAGTATTTT
length: 15; size: few; J: TRBJ2-1; V: TRBV5-5; D: .; CDR3: CASSLRPGTGNEQFF; DNA: TGTGCCAGCAGCTTGCGTCCTGGGACGGGCAATGAGCAGTTCTTC
length: 14; size: .; J: TRBJ2-7; V: TRBV5-1; D: TRBD2; CDR3: CASNPGLGHYEQYF; DNA: TGCGCCAGCAACCCGGGACTAGGTCACTACGAGCAGTACTTC
length: 14; size: .; J: TRBJ1-2; V: TRBV12-3/TRBV12-4; D: .; CDR3: CASSPAGQIYGYTF; DNA: TGTGCCAGCAGTCCCGCAGGACAAATCTATGGCTACACCTTC
length: 13; size: .; J: TRBJ2-2; V: TRBV12-3/TRBV12-4; D: .; CDR3: CASSLRATGELFF; DNA: TGTGCCAGCAGTTTAAGGGCAACCGGGGAGCTGTTTTTT
length: 17; size: .; J: TRBJ2-3; V: TRBV20-1; D: TRBD2; CDR3: CSARGLAGVPSTDTQYF; DNA: TGCAGTGCCAGGGGACTAGCGGGAGTACCGAGCACAGATACGCAGTATTTT
length: 12; size: .; J: TRBJ2-5; V: TRBV20-1; D: .; CDR3: CSAPRHQETQYF; DNA: TGCAGTGCCCCACGGCATCAAGAGACCCAGTACTTC
length: 15; size: .; J: TRBJ2-5; V: TRBV6-2/TRBV6-3; D: .; CDR3: CASSFSSGVGETQYF; DNA: TGTGCCAGCAGTTTCTCTTCGGGAGTCGGTGAGACCCAGTACTTC
length: 13; size: few; J: TRBJ2-5; V: TRBV12-3/TRBV12-4; D: .; CDR3: CASSTRLRETQYF; DNA: TGTGCCAGCAGCACGAGGTTGCGGGAGACCCAGTACTTC
length: 13; size: .; J: TRBJ2-1; V: TRBV2; D: .; CDR3: CASSRVTYNEQFF; DNA: TGTGCCTCCAGTCGGGTAACCTACAATGAGCAGTTCTTC
length: 15; size: .; J: TRBJ2-1; V: TRBV12-5; D: TRBD2; CDR3: CASGLAGGRYNEQFF; DNA: TGTGCTAGTGGACTAGCGGGAGGGCGCTACAATGAGCAGTTCTTC
length: 17; size: .; J: TRBJ2-3; V: TRBV5-1; D: TRBD2; CDR3: CASSPGLAGSPTDTQYF; DNA: TGCGCCAGCAGCCCAGGACTAGCGGGGAGCCCCACAGATACGCAGTATTTT
length: 13; size: .; J: TRBJ1-4; V: TRBV29-1; D: .; CDR3: CSVQWGGHEKLFF; DNA: TGCAGCGTTCAATGGGGGGGGCATGAAAAACTGTTTTTT
length: 14; size: .; J: TRBJ2-3; V: TRBV12-3/TRBV12-4; D: .; CDR3: CATNAEGPADTQYF; DNA: TGTGCCACCAACGCGGAGGGCCCCGCAGATACGCAGTATTTT
length: 15; size: .; J: TRBJ1-5; V: TRBV20-1; D: .; CDR3: CSARPLVGSNQPQHF; DNA: TGCAGTGCTAGGCCCCTGGTGGGTAGTAATCAGCCCCAGCATTTT
length: 16; size: .; J: TRBJ2-4; V: TRBV3-1; D: TRBD2; CDR3: CASSSRLAVAKNIQYF; DNA: TGTGCCAGCAGTTCTAGACTAGCGGTAGCCAAAAACATTCAGTACTTC
length: 14; size: few; J: TRBJ2-1; V: TRBV29-1; D: TRBD1; CDR3: CSVGGQGVNNEQFF; DNA: TGCAGCGTTGGTGGACAGGGGGTAAACAATGAGCAGTTCTTC
length: 15; size: few; J: TRBJ1-2; V: TRBV3-1; D: TRBD1; CDR3: CASSHLGQGNYGYTF; DNA: TGTGCCAGCAGCCACCTTGGACAGGGCAACTATGGCTACACCTTC
length: 14; size: .; J: TRBJ1-1; V: TRBV12-3/TRBV12-4; D: .; CDR3: CASSLWTEGTEAFF; DNA: TGTGCCAGCAGTTTATGGACAGAGGGGACTGAAGCTTTCTTT
length: 15; size: .; J: TRBJ2-1; V: TRBV29-1; D: .; CDR3: CSVVLVMTGYNEQFF; DNA: TGCAGCGTTGTTTTAGTAATGACAGGATACAATGAGCAGTTCTTC
length: 15; size: once; J: TRBJ1-2; V: TRBV29-1; D: .; CDR3: CSVAWLKLHGYGYTF; DNA: TGCAGCGTTGCTTGGCTGAAGTTACATGGATATGGCTACACCTTC
length: 14; size: many; J: TRBJ2-5; V: TRBV5-1; D: .; CDR3: CASSLGGYQETQYF; DNA: TGCGCCAGCAGCTTGGGGGGGTACCAAGAGACCCAGTACTTC
length: 13; size: few; J: TRBJ1-1; V: TRBV6-1; D: .; CDR3: CASIPGSGTEAFF; DNA: TGTGCCAGCATTCCAGGGTCTGGCACTGAAGCTTTCTTT
length: 13; size: .; J: TRBJ2-7; V: TRBV10-2; D: .; CDR3: CATSGGRGHEQYF; DNA: TGCGCCACCAGTGGAGGCCGGGGCCACGAGCAGTACTTC
length: 18; size: .; J: TRBJ2-6; V: TRBV20-1; D: TRBD1; CDR3: CSASPPGQGAPGANVLTF; DNA: TGCAGTGCTAGTCCCCCGGGACAGGGGGCTCCTGGGGCCAACGTCCTGACTTTC
length: 15; size: .; J: TRBJ2-1; V: TRBV28; D: TRBD1; CDR3: CASSLGTGLSYEQFF; DNA: TGTGCCAGCAGTTTAGGGACAGGGTTGAGTTATGAGCAGTTCTTC
length: 11; size: .; J: TRBJ2-1; V: TRBV4-1; D: .; CDR3: CASSLQGPQFF; DNA: TGCGCCAGCAGCCTACAGGGTCCTCAGTTCTTC
length: 16; size: .; J: TRBJ2-5; V: TRBV7-6; D: .; CDR3: CASSLDQGSSRETQYF; DNA: TGTGCCAGCAGCTTGGATCAGGGGAGCTCGAGGGAGACCCAGTACTTC
length: 13; size: few; J: TRBJ2-1; V: TRBV29-1; D: TRBD1; CDR3: CSVDRGLNNEQFF; DNA: TGCAGCGTAGACAGGGGGCTCAACAATGAGCAGTTCTTC
length: 13; size: .; J: TRBJ2-7; V: TRBV6-2/TRBV6-3; D: TRBD2; CDR3: CASTLAGPYEQYF; DNA: TGTGCCAGCACCTTAGCGGGACCCTACGAGCAGTACTTC
length: 13; size: few; J: TRBJ2-7; V: TRBV11-1; D: .; CDR3: CASSLARQYEQYF; DNA: TGTGCCAGCAGCTTAGCGCGACAGTACGAGCAGTACTTC
length: 17; size: few; J: TRBJ2-3; V: TRBV12-5; D: .; CDR3: CASGLVLGGSGGDTQYF; DNA: TGTGCTAGTGGTTTGGTACTGGGAGGTAGCGGAGGGGATACGCAGTATTTT
length: 17; size: few; J: TRBJ2-7; V: TRBV3-1; D: .; CDR3: CASSQDGYRDKGYEQYF; DNA: TGTGCCAGCAGCCAAGACGGCTACAGGGATAAAGGCTACGAGCAGTACTTC
length: 15; size: once; J: TRBJ1-5; V: TRBV19; D: .; CDR3: CASSIGGARNQPQHF; DNA: TGTGCCAGTAGTATAGGGGGGGCGCGGAATCAGCCCCAGCATTTT
length: 15; size: .; J: TRBJ1-1; V: TRBV6-6; D: TRBD1; CDR3: CANRGRGAISTEAFF; DNA: TGTGCCAACAGGGGGCGGGGGGCGATTTCGACTGAAGCTTTCTTT
length: 13; size: .; J: TRBJ2-7; V: TRBV29-1; D: TRBD1; CDR3: CSGGTGVGGEQYF; DNA: TGCAGCGGAGGGACAGGGGTAGGGGGAGAGCAGTACTTC
length: 12; size: .; J: TRBJ1-6; V: TRBV5-4; D: .; CDR3: CASSLDLAPLHF; DNA: TGTGCCAGCAGCTTGGATTTGGCACCCCTCCACTTT
length: 19; size: few; J: TRBJ2-3; V: TRBV10-3; D: TRBD2; CDR3: CAISDQIAGGEFGTDTQYF; DNA: TGTGCCATCAGTGACCAAATAGCGGGGGGGGAGTTTGGCACAGATACGCAGTATTTT
length: 15; size: .; J: TRBJ1-5; V: TRBV12-3/TRBV12-4; D: TRBD1; CDR3: CASTQDRDSNQPQHF; DNA: TGTGCCAGCACCCAGGACAGGGATAGCAATCAGCCCCAGCATTTT
length: 14; size: few; J: TRBJ2-5; V: TRBV7-9; D: TRBD2; CDR3: CASSERGGLETQYF; DNA: TGTGCCAGCAGCGAGCGGGGGGGCCTGGAGACCCAGTACTTC
length: 14; size: few; J: TRBJ2-1; V: TRBV20-1; D: .; CDR3: CSARAPLSYNEQFF; DNA: TGCAGTGCTAGAGCACCTTTGTCCTACAATGAGCAGTTCTTC
length: 9; size: .; J: TRBJ2-1; V: TRBV10-3; D: .; CDR3: CASPPRRFF; DNA: TGTGCCAGCCCCCCCCGGCGGTTCTTC
length: 16; size: .; J: TRBJ2-5; V: TRBV14; D: TRBD2; CDR3: CASSQEVSGRRETQYF; DNA: TGTGCCAGCAGCCAAGAGGTCAGCGGGAGGCGGGAGACCCAGTACTTC
length: 17; size: few; J: TRBJ2-7; V: TRBV11-2; D: .; CDR3: CASSTTTGTPRPYEQYF; DNA: TGTGCCAGCAGCACTACCACCGGGACCCCCAGACCCTACGAGCAGTACTTC
length: 14; size: .; J: TRBJ2-1; V: TRBV15; D: .; CDR3: CATSRVGGTYEQFF; DNA: TGTGCCACCAGCAGAGTTGGCGGGACCTATGAGCAGTTCTTC
length: 17; size: .; J: TRBJ1-4; V: TRBV12-3/TRBV12-4; D: .; CDR3: CASSLKEWSGSDEKLFF; DNA: TGTGCCAGCAGTTTAAAGGAGTGGTCGGGGTCGGATGAAAAACTGTTTTTT